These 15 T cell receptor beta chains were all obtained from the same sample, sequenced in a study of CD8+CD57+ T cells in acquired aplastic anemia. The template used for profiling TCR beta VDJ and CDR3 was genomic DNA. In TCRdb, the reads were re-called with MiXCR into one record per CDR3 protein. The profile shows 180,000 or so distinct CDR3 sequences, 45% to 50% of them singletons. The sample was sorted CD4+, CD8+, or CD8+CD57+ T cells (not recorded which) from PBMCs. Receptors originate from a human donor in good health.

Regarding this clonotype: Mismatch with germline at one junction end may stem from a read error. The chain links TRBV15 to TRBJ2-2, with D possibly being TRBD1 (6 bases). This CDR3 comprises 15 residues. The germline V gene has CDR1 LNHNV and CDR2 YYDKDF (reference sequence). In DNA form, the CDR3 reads TGTGCCGCCAGCAGATACAGGGTAAACACCGGGGAGCTGTTTTTC. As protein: CAASRYRVNTGELFF.

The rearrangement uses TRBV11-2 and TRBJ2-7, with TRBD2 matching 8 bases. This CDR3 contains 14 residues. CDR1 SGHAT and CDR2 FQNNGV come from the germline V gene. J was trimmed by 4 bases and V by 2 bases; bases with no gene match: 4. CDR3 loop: CASSLFAGGYEQYF. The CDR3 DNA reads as TGTGCCAGCAGCTTATTCGCGGGGGGTTACGAGCAGTACTTC.

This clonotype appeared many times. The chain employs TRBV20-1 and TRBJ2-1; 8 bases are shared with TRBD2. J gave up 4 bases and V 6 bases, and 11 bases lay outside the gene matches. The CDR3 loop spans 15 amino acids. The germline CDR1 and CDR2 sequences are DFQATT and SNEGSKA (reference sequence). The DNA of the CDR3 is TGCAGTGCCACAGAGGCTAGCGGGCCGTACAATGAGCAGTTCTTC. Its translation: CSATEASGPYNEQFF.

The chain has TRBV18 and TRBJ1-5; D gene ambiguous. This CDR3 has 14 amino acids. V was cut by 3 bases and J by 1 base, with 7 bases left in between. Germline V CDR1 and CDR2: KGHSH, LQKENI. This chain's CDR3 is CASSPVLSNQPQHF. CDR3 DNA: TGTGCCAGCTCACCGGTGTTGAGCAATCAGCCCCAGCATTTT.

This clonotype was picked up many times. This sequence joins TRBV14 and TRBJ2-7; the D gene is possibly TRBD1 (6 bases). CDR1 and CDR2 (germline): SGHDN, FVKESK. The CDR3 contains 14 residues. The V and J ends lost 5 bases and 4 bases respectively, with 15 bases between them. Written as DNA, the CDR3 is TGTGCCAGCAGCTTCCTGGGGCAGGGGTACGAGCAGTACTTC. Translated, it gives CASSFLGQGYEQYF. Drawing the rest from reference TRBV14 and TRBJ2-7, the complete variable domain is EAGVTQFPSHSVIEKGQTVTLRCDPISGHDNLYWYRRVMGKEIKFLLHFVKESKQDESGMPNNRFLAERTGGTYSTLKVQPAELEDSGVYFCASSFLGQGYEQYFGPGTRLTVT.

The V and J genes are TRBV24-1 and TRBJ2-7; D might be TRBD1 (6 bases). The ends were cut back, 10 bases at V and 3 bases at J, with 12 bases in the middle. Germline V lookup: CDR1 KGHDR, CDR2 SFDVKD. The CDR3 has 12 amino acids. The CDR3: CATGDTDYEQYF. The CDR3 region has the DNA TGTGCCACAGGGGACACGGACTACGAGCAGTACTTC.

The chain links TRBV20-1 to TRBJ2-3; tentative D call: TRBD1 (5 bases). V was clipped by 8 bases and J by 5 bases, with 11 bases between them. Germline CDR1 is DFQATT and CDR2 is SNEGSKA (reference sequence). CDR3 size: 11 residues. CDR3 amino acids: CSPLQGDTQYF. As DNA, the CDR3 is TGCAGTCCTCTCCAGGGAGATACGCAGTATTTT.

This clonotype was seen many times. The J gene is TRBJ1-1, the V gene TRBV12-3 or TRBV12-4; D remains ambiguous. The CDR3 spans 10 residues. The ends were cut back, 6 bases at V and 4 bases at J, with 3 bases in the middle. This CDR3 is CASRGTEAFF. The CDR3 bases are TGTGCCAGCAGGGGCACTGAAGCTTTCTTT.

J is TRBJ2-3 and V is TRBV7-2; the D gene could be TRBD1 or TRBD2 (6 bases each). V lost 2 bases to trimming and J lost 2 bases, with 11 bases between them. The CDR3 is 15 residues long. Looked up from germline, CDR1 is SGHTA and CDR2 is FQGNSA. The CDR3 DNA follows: TGTGCCAGCAGCTTACCGCCGGGGGCCACAGATACGCAGTATTTT. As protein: CASSLPPGATDTQYF.

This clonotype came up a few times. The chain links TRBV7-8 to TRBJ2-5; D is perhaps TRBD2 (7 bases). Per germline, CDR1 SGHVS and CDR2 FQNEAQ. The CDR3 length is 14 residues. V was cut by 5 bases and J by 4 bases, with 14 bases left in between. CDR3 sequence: CASSGGGGAETQYF. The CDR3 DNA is TGTGCCAGCAGCGGCGGAGGGGGGGCAGAGACCCAGTACTTC.

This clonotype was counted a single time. In DNA, the CDR3 is TGCAGTGCTAGATCGCCGGGGATTACCTACGAGCAGTACTTC. Encoded protein: CSARSPGITYEQYF. V is TRBV20-1 and J is TRBJ2-7, with D possibly being TRBD2 (5 bases). The CDR3 sequence is 14 residues long. V lost 2 bases and J 2 bases, leaving 13 bases between the germline ends. Germline values: CDR1 DFQATT, CDR2 SNEGSKA (reference sequence).

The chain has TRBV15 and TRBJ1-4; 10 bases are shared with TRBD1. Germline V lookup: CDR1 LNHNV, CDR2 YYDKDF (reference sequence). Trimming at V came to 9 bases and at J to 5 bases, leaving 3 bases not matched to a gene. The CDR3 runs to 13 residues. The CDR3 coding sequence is TGTGCCACTCGGGACAGGGGAAATGAAAAACTGTTTTTT. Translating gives CATRDRGNEKLFF.

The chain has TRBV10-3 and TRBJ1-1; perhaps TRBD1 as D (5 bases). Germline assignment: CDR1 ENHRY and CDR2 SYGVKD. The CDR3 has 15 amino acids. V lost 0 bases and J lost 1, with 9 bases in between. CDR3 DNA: TGTGCCATCAGTGAGTCGGGCGGGGGGAACACTGAAGCTTTCTTT. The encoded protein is CAISESGGGNTEAFF.

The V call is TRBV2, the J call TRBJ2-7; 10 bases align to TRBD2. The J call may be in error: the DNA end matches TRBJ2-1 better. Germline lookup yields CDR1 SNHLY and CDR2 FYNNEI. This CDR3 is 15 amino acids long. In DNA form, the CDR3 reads TGTGCCAGCAGTGGGACTAGCGGCACCTACAATGAGCAGTTCTTC. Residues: CASSGTSGTYNEQFF.

CDR3 DNA sequence: TGTGCCAGCAGTTACTATTGGGCTGAAGCTTTCTTT. This translates into CASSYYWAEAFF. This chain joins TRBV6-5 and TRBJ1-1; D unresolved. The CDR3 runs to 12 residues. The germline V and J ends were trimmed by 1 base and 6 bases, with 6 bases remaining between them. CDR1 MNHEY and CDR2 SVGAGI come from the germline V gene.